The rows below give T cell receptor beta chains drawn from one sample of a study of T cell repertoires in cytomegalovirus infection. The antigens for these receptors are not known. TCRdb called the reads again in MiXCR, with one record for every CDR3 protein. The sample lists about 830,000 distinct CDR3 sequences, over 25% occurring once. The source was cultured CD8+ T cells from PBMCs, collected from culture after CMV antigen stimulation. The receptors were gathered from a human donor in good health (CMV status not recorded). Some clones in this sample may be carry-over from other donors' samples. CDR3s include the opening cysteine and the closing phenylalanine or tryptophan. Each record gives: clone size, V gene, D gene, J gene, CDR3 DNA, CDR3 protein. The D gene is left open where the match is weak. Size tells how often a clone was seen (once, few, many) or the class of an expanded clone, and some rows leave it out.

>once|TRBV9|TRBD1|TRBJ1-4
TGTGCCAGCAGCGAAGGGGGCAGCACTAATGAAAAACTGTTTTTT
CASSEGGSTNEKLFF
>many|TRBV7-2|TRBD2|TRBJ2-5
TGTGCCAGCAGCTCGGGACTAGCGGGGGGTAAAACCCAGTACTTC
CASSSGLAGGKTQYF
>.|TRBV24-1|.|TRBJ2-3
TGTGCCACCAGTGATTCAGATACGCAGTATTTT
CATSDSDTQYF
>once|TRBV6-6|.|TRBJ2-1
TGTGCCAGCAGTTACCGTAGCGGAAATGAGCAGTTCTTC
CASSYRSGNEQFF
>.|TRBV10-3|TRBD1|TRBJ2-5
TGTGCCATTAGGGACAGAGGAACGCAAGAGACCCAGTACTTC
CAIRDRGTQETQYF
>few|TRBV20-1|TRBD1|TRBJ1-5
TGCAGTGCTATAAGTAGGACAGGCGGCCCTAATCAGCCCCAGCATTTT
CSAISRTGGPNQPQHF
>.|TRBV5-6|.|TRBJ2-5
TGTGCCAGCAGCCTGACTAGTTACCAAGAGACCCAGTACTTC
CASSLTSYQETQYF
>few|TRBV7-9|TRBD2|TRBJ2-1
TGTGCCAGCAGCACCCGGACTAGCGGGGGACTCAATGAGCAGTTCTTC
CASSTRTSGGLNEQFF
>.|TRBV11-2|.|TRBJ2-3
TGTGCCAGCAGCTTAATGTGGGGGGATACGCAGTATTTT
CASSLMWGDTQYF
>.|TRBV7-6|TRBD2|TRBJ2-2
TGTGCCAGCAGCTATCTAGCGGGGGGGGCAACACTGACCGGGGAGCTGTTTTTT
CASSYLAGGATLTGELFF
>few|TRBV4-1|.|TRBJ2-2
TGCGCCAGCAGCCAAGAACCCCTAGGGGACACCGGGGAGCTGTTTTTT
CASSQEPLGDTGELFF
>.|TRBV7-9|.|TRBJ1-2
TGTGCCAGCAGCTCAGGACCCCAAGGCTATGGCTACACCTTC
CASSSGPQGYGYTF
>few|TRBV7-7|.|TRBJ2-1
TGTGCTAGCAGCTCCGGACAGATAGGGTACAATGAGCAGTTCTTC
CASSSGQIGYNEQFF
>.|TRBV7-2|.|TRBJ1-1
TGTGCCAGCAGCCCCCTGGCGGGGAACACTGAAGCTTTCTTT
CASSPLAGNTEAFF
>few|TRBV29-1|TRBD1|TRBJ2-6
TGCAGCGTTGACGGTTGGGACAGGAACTCTGGGGCCAACGTCCTGACTTTC
CSVDGWDRNSGANVLTF
>once|TRBV9|TRBD1|TRBJ1-1
TGTGCCAGCAGCGACCCGGGACAGCCGAACACTGAAGCTTTCTTT
CASSDPGQPNTEAFF
>many|TRBV7-2|.|TRBJ2-3
TGTGCCACCATGTGGCGGGGGCCCGGGGATACGCAGTATTTT
CATMWRGPGDTQYF
>.|TRBV24-1|.|TRBJ2-2
TGTGCCACCACGGACTCAGGCACCGGGGAGCTGTTTTTT
CATTDSGTGELFF
>.|TRBV2|.|TRBJ1-1
TGTGCCAGCGGGCCCAAGGGGACTGAAGCTTTCTTT
CASGPKGTEAFF
>.|TRBV7-2|.|TRBJ2-5
TGTGCCAGCAGCCGAGGACCTTACTCTCAAGAGACCCAGTACTTC
CASSRGPYSQETQYF
>.|TRBV12-3/TRBV12-4|.|TRBJ2-3
TGTGCCAGCAGTTTAGCCCGGGGTGGGGGGACAGAAAGCACAGATACGCAGTATTTT
CASSLARGGGTESTDTQYF
>many|TRBV7-2|.|TRBJ1-2
TGTGCCAGTACACCACCGAACTATGGCTACACCTTC
CASTPPNYGYTF
>.|TRBV6-1|.|TRBJ2-7
TGTGCCAGCAGTACCTGGGCGGAGCAGTACTTC
CASSTWAEQYF
>.|TRBV4-1|.|TRBJ2-1
TGCGCCAGCAGCTCTCCCCTACCTAATGAGCAGTTCTTC
CASSSPLPNEQFF
>.|TRBV24-1|.|TRBJ1-5
TGTGCCACCAGTGCCGAGGATAGCAATCAGCCCCAGCATTTT
CATSAEDSNQPQHF
>.|TRBV4-1|.|TRBJ1-2
TGCGCCAGCAGCCAAACCTGGATTAGGGGGTACTTGAGCTACACCTTC
CASSQTWIRGYLSYTF
>few|TRBV2|.|TRBJ2-1
TGTGCCAGCCTAACGGGGGGCTATGAGCAGTTCTTC
CASLTGGYEQFF
>few|TRBV7-9|.|TRBJ1-2
TGTGCCAGCAGCTTAGACGCTGGCGTGGCGTCTGGCTACACCTTC
CASSLDAGVASGYTF
>many|TRBV19|TRBD1|TRBJ2-7
TGTGCCAGTAGTGACCGGGGACAGGGGAATTCCTACGAGCAGTACTTC
CASSDRGQGNSYEQYF
>.|TRBV5-1|.|TRBJ2-7
TGCGCCAGCAGCCCGCTCGTACAAGGTCTAACCTACGAGCAGTACTTC
CASSPLVQGLTYEQYF
>few|TRBV6-2/TRBV6-3|.|TRBJ1-2
TGTGCCAGCAGTCGGTCTGCGAGGGAAGGGGGCTACACCTTC
CASSRSAREGGYTF